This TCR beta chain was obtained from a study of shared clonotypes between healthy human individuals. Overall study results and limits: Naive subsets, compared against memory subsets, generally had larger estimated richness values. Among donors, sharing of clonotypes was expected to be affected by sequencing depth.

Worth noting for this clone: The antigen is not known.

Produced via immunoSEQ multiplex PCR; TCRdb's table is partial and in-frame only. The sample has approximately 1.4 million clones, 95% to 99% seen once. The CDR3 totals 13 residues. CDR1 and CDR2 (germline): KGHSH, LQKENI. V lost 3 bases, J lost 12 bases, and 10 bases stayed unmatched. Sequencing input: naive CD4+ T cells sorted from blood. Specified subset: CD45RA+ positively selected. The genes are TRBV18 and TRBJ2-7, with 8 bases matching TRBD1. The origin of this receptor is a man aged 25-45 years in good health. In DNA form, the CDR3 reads TGTGCCAGCTCACCTCCAGTGGGACAGGTCTTGTACTTC. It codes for CASSPPVGQVLYF.